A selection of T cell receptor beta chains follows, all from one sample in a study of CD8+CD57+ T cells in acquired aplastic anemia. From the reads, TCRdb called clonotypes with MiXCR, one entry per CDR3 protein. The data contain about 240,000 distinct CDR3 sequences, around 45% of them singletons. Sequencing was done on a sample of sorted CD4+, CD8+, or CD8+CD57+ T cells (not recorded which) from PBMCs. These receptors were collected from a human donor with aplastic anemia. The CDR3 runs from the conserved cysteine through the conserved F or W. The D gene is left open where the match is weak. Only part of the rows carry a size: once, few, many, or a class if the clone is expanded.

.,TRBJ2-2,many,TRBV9,CASSPGGDTGELFF,TGTGCCAGCAGCCCAGGAGGGGACACCGGGGAGCTGTTTTTT
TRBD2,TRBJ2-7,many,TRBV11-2,CASSLAPGLAGIPYEQYF,TGTGCCAGCAGCTTAGCCCCGGGACTAGCGGGTATTCCCTACGAGCAGTACTTC
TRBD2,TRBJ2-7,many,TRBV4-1,CASSLGTSVNYEQYF,TGCGCCAGCAGCCTAGGGACTAGCGTTAACTACGAGCAGTACTTC
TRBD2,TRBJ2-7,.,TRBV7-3,CASSSLSGSYEQYF,TGTGCCAGCAGCTCCCTTAGCGGGAGCTACGAGCAGTACTTC
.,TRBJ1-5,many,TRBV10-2,CASSDVVSGLNQPQHF,TGCGCCAGCAGTGACGTCGTTTCGGGTCTCAATCAGCCCCAGCATTTT
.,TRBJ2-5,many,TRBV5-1,CASSLAGEGETQYF,TGCGCCAGCAGCTTGGCGGGAGAGGGAGAGACCCAGTACTTC
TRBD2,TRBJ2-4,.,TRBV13,CASSYGVAGVSIQYF,TGTGCCAGCAGTTACGGGGTAGCGGGGGTTAGCATTCAGTACTTC
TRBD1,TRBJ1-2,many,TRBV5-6,CASKGQLNYGYTF,TGTGCCAGCAAGGGACAGCTTAACTATGGCTACACCTTC
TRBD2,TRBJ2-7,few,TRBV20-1,CSARIAGAFEQYF,TGCAGTGCTAGGATAGCGGGAGCTTTCGAGCAGTACTTC
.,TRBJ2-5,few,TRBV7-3,CASSLGGLETQYF,TGTGCCAGCAGCTTGGGGGGCCTAGAGACCCAGTACTTC
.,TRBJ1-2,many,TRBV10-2,CASSSYSDVDGYTF,TGCGCCAGCAGTTCTTACAGTGATGTAGATGGCTACACCTTC
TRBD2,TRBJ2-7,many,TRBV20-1,CSAGTSGTYEQYF,TGCAGTGCCGGGACTAGCGGTACCTACGAGCAGTACTTC
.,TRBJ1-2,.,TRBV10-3,CAVSVSGSNYGYTF,TGTGCCGTCAGTGTGTCAGGATCTAACTATGGCTACACCTTC
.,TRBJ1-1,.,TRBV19,CASSMTSGTEAFF,TGTGCCAGTAGTATGACCTCTGGGACTGAAGCTTTCTTT
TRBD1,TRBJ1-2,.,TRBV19,CASSIGTAYTF,TGTGCCAGTAGCATCGGGACAGCCTACACCTTC
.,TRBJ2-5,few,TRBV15,CATRDRFQETQYF,TGTGCCACCCGAGACAGGTTCCAAGAGACCCAGTACTTC
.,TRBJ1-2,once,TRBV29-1,CSVQDRNPLNYGYTF,TGCAGCGTCCAGGACAGAAACCCGTTAAACTATGGCTACACCTTC
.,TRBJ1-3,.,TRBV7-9,CASSDDISGNTIYF,TGTGCCAGCAGCGATGACATCTCTGGAAACACCATATATTTT
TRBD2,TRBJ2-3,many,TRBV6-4,CASSSQRGGTDTQYF,TGTGCCAGCAGCTCCCAGCGGGGGGGCACAGATACGCAGTATTTT
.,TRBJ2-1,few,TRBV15,CAHSEGGFGHEQFF,TGTGCCCATAGCGAGGGTGGTTTTGGACATGAGCAGTTCTTC
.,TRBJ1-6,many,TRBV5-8,CASTEFVNSPLHF,TGTGCCAGCACCGAATTCGTTAATTCACCCCTCCACTTT
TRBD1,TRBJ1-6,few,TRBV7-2,CASSLGSDRSWNSPLHF,TGTGCCAGCAGCTTAGGGTCGGACAGGTCCTGGAATTCACCCCTCCACTTT
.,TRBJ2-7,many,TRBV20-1,CSARSPDSPEQYF,TGCAGTGCTAGAAGCCCGGACAGTCCCGAGCAGTACTTC
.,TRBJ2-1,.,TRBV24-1,CATSDPGPRGNEQFF,TGTGCCACCAGTGATCCGGGACCCCGGGGGAATGAGCAGTTCTTC
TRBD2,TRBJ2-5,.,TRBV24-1,CASSYYGLAGVRETQYF,TGTGCCAGCAGTTACTACGGACTAGCGGGAGTCAGGGAGACCCAGTACTTC
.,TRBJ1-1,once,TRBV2,CASITTGGGMNTEAFF,TGTGCCAGCATTACGACGGGGGGGGGCATGAACACTGAAGCTTTCTTT
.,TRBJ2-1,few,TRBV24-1,CASSFPRSGHNEQFF,TGTGCCAGCAGTTTCCCCCGGAGCGGCCACAATGAGCAGTTCTTC
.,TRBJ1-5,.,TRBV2,CASSADPTQPQHF,TGTGCCAGCAGCGCGGACCCTACCCAGCCCCAGCATTTT
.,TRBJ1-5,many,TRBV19,CASSMAQAGAQPQHF,TGTGCCAGTAGTATGGCACAGGCCGGTGCCCAGCCCCAGCATTTT
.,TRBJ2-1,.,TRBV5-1,CASCSYRILSYNEQFF,TGCGCCAGCTGCTCCTACAGGATACTCTCCTACAATGAGCAGTTCTTC
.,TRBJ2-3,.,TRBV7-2,CASSLRGDTDTQYF,TGTGCCAGCAGCTTAAGAGGGGACACAGATACGCAGTATTTT
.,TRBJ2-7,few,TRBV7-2,CASSYPAGYGTYEQYF,TGTGCCAGCAGCTACCCGGCAGGGTATGGGACCTACGAGCAGTACTTC
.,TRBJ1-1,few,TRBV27,CASSGVSTEAFF,TGTGCCAGCAGTGGGGTGAGCACTGAAGCTTTCTTT
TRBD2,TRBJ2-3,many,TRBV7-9,CASSLASQELAGTDTQYF,TGTGCCAGCAGCTTAGCCAGCCAAGAACTAGCGGGCACAGATACGCAGTATTTT
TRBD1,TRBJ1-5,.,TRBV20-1,CSGTGQGNQPQHF,TGCAGTGGGACTGGACAGGGCAATCAGCCCCAGCATTTT
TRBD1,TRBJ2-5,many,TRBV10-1,CASSARGFGETQYF,TGCGCCAGCAGTGCCAGGGGGTTCGGGGAGACCCAGTACTTC
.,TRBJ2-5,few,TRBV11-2,CASSLTGWETQYF,TGTGCCAGCAGCTTAACGGGCTGGGAGACCCAGTACTTC
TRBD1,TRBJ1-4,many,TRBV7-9,CASRQTGGLKKLFF,TGTGCCAGCAGGCAGACAGGGGGATTGAAAAAACTGTTTTTT
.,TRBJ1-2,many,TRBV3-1,CASRPDGFYGYTF,TGTGCCAGCAGACCGGACGGATTTTATGGCTACACCTTC
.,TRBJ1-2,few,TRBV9,CASSVVPDPGNGYTF,TGTGCCAGCAGCGTAGTCCCGGACCCTGGAAATGGCTACACCTTC
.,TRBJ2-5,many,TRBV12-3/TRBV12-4,CASSLPTGKETQYF,TGTGCCAGCAGTTTACCCACAGGGAAGGAGACCCAGTACTTC
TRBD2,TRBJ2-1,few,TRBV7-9,CASSSRWGTSGGAGQFF,TGTGCCAGCAGCTCCCGGTGGGGGACTAGCGGGGGGGCTGGGCAGTTCTTC
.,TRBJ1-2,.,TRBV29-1,CSVYGEQEEGYGYTF,TGCAGCGTTTACGGCGAGCAGGAAGAGGGCTATGGCTACACCTTC
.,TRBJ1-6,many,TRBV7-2,CASSLEGSNSPLHF,TGTGCCAGCAGCTTAGAGGGATCAAATTCACCCCTCCACTTT